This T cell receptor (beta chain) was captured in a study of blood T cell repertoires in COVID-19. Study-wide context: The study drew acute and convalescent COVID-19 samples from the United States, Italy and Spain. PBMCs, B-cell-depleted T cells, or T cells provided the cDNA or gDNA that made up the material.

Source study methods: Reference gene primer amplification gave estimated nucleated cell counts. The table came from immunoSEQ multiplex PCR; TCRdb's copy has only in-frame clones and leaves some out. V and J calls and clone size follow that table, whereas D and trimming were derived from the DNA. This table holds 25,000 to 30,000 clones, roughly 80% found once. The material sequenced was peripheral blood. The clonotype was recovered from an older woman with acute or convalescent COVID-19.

The CDR3 protein is CASSQGWTGAQHGYTF. The CDR3 nucleotides are TGCGCCAGCAGCCAAGGATGGACAGGGGCGCAACATGGCTACACCTTC. The chain couples TRBV4-1 to TRBJ1-2; 9 bases map to TRBD1. This CDR3 region has 16 residues. The germline V gene encodes CDR1 MGHRA and CDR2 YSYEKL. V was clipped by 1 base and J by 6 bases; unmatched bases: 9.